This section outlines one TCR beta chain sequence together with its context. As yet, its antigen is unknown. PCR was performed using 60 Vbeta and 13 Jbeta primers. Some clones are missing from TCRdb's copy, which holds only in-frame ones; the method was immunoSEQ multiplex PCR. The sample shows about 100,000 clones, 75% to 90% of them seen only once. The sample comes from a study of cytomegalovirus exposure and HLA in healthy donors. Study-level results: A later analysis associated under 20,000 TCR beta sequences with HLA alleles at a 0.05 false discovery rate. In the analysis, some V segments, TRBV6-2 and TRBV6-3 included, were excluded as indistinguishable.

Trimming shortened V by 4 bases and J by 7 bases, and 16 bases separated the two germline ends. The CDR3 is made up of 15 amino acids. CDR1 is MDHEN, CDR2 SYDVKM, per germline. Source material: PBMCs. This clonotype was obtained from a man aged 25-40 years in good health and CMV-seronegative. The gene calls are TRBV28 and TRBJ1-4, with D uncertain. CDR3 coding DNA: TGTGCCAGCAGTTACTCTTTCGGAGGAATTGAAAAACTGTTTTTT. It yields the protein CASSYSFGGIEKLFF.